This T cell receptor (beta chain) appears in the sequencing data of a study of cytomegalovirus exposure and HLA in healthy donors (dated by TCRdb to 2015 to 2018). General notes on the study: An earlier analysis of several hundred of the donors reported more than 250 Gb of sequence data and 120 million or so unique TCR beta sequences from roughly 200 million T cells. Approximately 300 gigabases of sequencing data and 70 million to 95 million unique TCR sequences made up an early release that covered approximately 650 HLA-typed donors. Of the 300 to 450 genotyped donors, over 65% fell in the genetic ancestry cluster associated with self-reported Caucasian donors. The study aimed to test whether signatures of past pathogen exposure could be identified by cataloging public T cell receptors. Using immunosequencing, the study profiled T cell repertoires from approximately 700 subjects and related those repertoires to cytomegalovirus serostatus. A separate validation cohort of about 110 different subjects was used in addition to the roughly 670-subject first cohort. The study combined high-throughput TCR immunosequencing, statistical association of individual TCRs with disease status, and machine learning to predict cytomegalovirus infection status. A later analysis re-analyzed previously published TCR beta repertoires from several hundred donors and added high-resolution HLA genotyping to study TCR occurrence patterns. Rather than using new phenotypic data, the later analysis identified candidate immune exposures from TCR beta sequences and from how often those sequences occurred across donors. An earlier analysis of approximately 500 of the donors applied high-throughput TCR beta sequencing to assess whether each TCR beta V gene segment acted as functional or pseudogenic. Donor age, sex, ethnicity and CMV serostatus were compiled together with the repertoire data. A later genetic analysis took genome-wide SNP genotypes for about three fifths of the roughly 700 donors and used that subset as a discovery cohort. All discovery cohort repertoires had been generated on a single sequencing platform. Both class I and class II loci were covered by HLA typing, at four-digit resolution. Typing coverage differed by locus: A, B, C, DRB1 and DQB1 were typed in about 620-640 donors, DQA1 in 500 to 550, DPA1 in 600 to 610, and DPB1 in 450 to 490. About five DR-DQ haplotypes were treated as single units for association and clustering because of strong linkage in the cohort. Among 300 to 450 genotyped donors of the cohort, an average of about 240,000 unique TCR beta nucleotide sequences were sequenced per donor, roughly 18% of them non-productive. Points the paper makes about the study in general: Broadly in line with IMGT annotations, most TCR beta V segments showed up in productive rearrangements about 87% or about 30% of the time in an earlier analysis of around 600 of the donors. Presence/absence analyses assumed roughly uniform sequencing depth across donors, an assumption that may not hold. In a later analysis, TCR association rates were found to vary across HLA loci, with the most associated TCRs seen for DRB1 alleles and the fewest for HLA-C alleles. A further reported finding was that TCR beta sequences accurately predicted the HLA-A and HLA-B alleles for most subjects in the first cohort. In a later analysis, HLA-associated TCR beta chains were found to be more clonally expanded and to have lower generation probabilities than equally common non-associated chains. The only immune exposure information available for the cohort was CMV serostatus. A later analysis reported that several top co-occurrence clusters appeared linked to parvovirus B19, influenza, CMV and Epstein-Barr virus. The 87-base-pair reads could not distinguish some IMGT-functional V segments, including TRBV6-2 and TRBV6-3, so those segments were excluded. At a false discovery rate of 0.05, a later analysis linked under 20,000 TCR beta sequences to specific HLA alleles. Cytomegalovirus status was reported to be diagnosed by the classifier with high specificity and sensitivity in both the original and validation cohorts. Most TCR sequences were seen in very few donors, while some public TCRs were found in many individuals. A later analysis found that most CMV-associated TCR beta chains appeared HLA-restricted, with HLA associations seemingly driven largely by CMV exposure. Assigning TCR associations to individual alleles was difficult when HLA alleles, especially DR and DQ, strongly co-occurred. The cohort was sequenced for TCR beta chains only, and without alpha or paired-chain data the features that could be detected were limited. According to a later genetic analysis, donors in an Asian-associated ancestry cluster had fewer N-insertions in productive TCRs than the approximately 700-donor mean. Correlated functional status among segregating V segments might be attributable to linkage disequilibrium, but an unknown experimental factor could not be ruled out. Because counts were too low, under 20 rarely observed V segments, including chromosome 9 orphons, were left out of the earlier analysis of several hundred of the donors. In vitro tests confirmed that a few of the cytomegalovirus-associated TCR beta chains recognize cytomegalovirus antigens. Because some donors lacked HLA typing at each locus, the association tests relied only on the typed subset. The authors suggested that the approach could potentially be extended to other disease states and immunological phenotypes. A later genetic analysis associated a missense DCLRE1C variant with V-gene and J-gene trimming of TCR beta chains, and an independent cohort replicated the association. The study listed 164 TCR beta chains as associated with cytomegalovirus. A cluster of highly shared sequence variants was judged likely to be a technical artifact of the sequencing pipeline.

Receptor amplification or capture employed the immunoSEQ multiplex PCR assay. For the multiplex PCR, a mixture combining 60 forward primers for TCR Vbeta segments and 13 reverse primers for TCR Jbeta segments was used. The CDR3 region of rearranged TCR beta genes was amplified from genomic DNA by a multiplex PCR assay. Amplified TCR beta libraries were sequenced as 87-base-pair reads on the Illumina HiSeq System. The study's processing was this. A later analysis tallied 75 million to 85 million unique TCR beta chains across the roughly 610 repertoires, and approximately 11 million of those chains were shared by two or more donors. Raw reads were error-corrected and collapsed into unique sequences with a nearest-neighbor algorithm that merged closely related sequences to remove PCR and sequencing errors. Alignment of CDR3 sequences to IMGT reference sequences was used to assign V, D and J gene segments. For a sequence to be retained, a match of at least six nucleotides was required to both a V gene segment and a J gene segment. Rearrangements were called productive when the CDR3 lacked stop codons and stayed in frame with V and J; all others were non-productive. Following IMGT convention, CDR3 was defined as the stretch from the second conserved V-encoded cysteine to the conserved J-encoded phenylalanine. In an earlier analysis of 500 to 650 of the donors, sequences lacking an unambiguous match to a single V gene segment were excluded. In an earlier analysis of 587 of the donors, V segments were called functional above 56.7% productive rearrangements and were called segregating when the between-donor standard deviation exceeded 5%. A statistical classification framework was built for diagnosing cytomegalovirus status from the catalog of TCR beta chain sequences. In a later analysis, TCR nucleotide sequences were compared against IMGT/GENE-DB human TR gene sequences so that V and J genes could be assigned. The TCRdist pipeline was used in a later analysis to assign CDR3 sequences and most-parsimonious VDJ recombination scenarios. In a later analysis, each TCR beta chain was defined by its CDR3 amino acid sequence together with its V-gene family, and reads lacking a unique V-gene family were excluded. A later analysis removed several hundred highly shared, low-generation-probability nucleotide sequences to deal with suspected cross-contamination and a sequencing artifact. For each public chain, a later analysis derived a clonal expansion index from normalized ranks of inferred template counts within each repertoire. Generation probabilities in a later analysis came from a VDJ recombination model fitted to out-of-frame rearrangements, and those results were checked against IGoR. In a later analysis, TCR-TCR, TCR-HLA and TCR-CMV co-occurrence was scored with hypergeometric tests, and a repertoire-size bias correction was applied to TCR pairs. In a later analysis, false discovery rates were estimated by permuting HLA or CMV assignments 20 times. In a later analysis, co-occurring TCRs were grouped using DBSCAN, with TCRdist sequence similarity added in when clustering inside HLA-allele-positive subsets. Repertoires with fewer than 30,000 or more than 120,000 public chains were left out of co-occurrence clustering, as were roughly five repertoires with anomalous nucleotide sharing. TCRdb holds this immuneACCESS table with in-frame rearrangements only. Some clones are missing; in checked studies, unresolved V genes explain under half, and the rest has no known cause. V and J calls and clone size follow that table, whereas D and trimming were derived from the DNA. This sample holds roughly 120,000 clones; 77% were observed only once. Of the sample, roughly 3.5% is held by the ten largest clones.

Worth noting for this clone: What this receptor recognizes is not known. One base away there is no much larger clone; base qualities are not given.

Trimming leaves V shorter by 1 base and J shorter by 5 bases, with the junction holding 5 bases beyond the gene matches. CDR3 length: 15 amino acids, cysteine to phenylalanine. Left in the record is the CDR3 DNA by itself, 45 bases read in frame from the first base. From the germline V gene, CDR1 is SNHLY and CDR2 is FYNNEI. The cohort consisted of 650 to 850 healthy bone marrow donors. Cohort members were all nominally healthy when sampled, although unrecorded immune exposures were likely present. Of the 666 cohort members, about 280 had positive CMV serostatus and fewer than 450 had negative CMV serostatus, and CMV serostatus was not recorded for the donor. Each donor provided a peripheral blood sample, and peripheral blood mononuclear cells were used for TCR beta sequencing. Genomic DNA extraction from the blood cell samples was performed with the Qiagen DNeasy Blood Extraction Kit.

Sequencing used PBMCs. The rearrangement combines TRBV2 with TRBJ2-5, with TRBD2 identical over 9 junction bases. This clonotype was sampled from a human donor in good health. CDR3 region: CASSEGGGRGETQYF. The sequence in DNA is TGTGCCAGCAGTGAAGGGGGCGGGAGGGGGGAGACCCAGTACTTC.